This record concerns one T cell receptor beta chain sequence. The data originate from a study of blood T cell repertoires in COVID-19. Overall study context: The origin of the acute and convalescent COVID-19 samples was the United States, Italy and Spain.

Here immunoSEQ multiplex PCR was the method, and the copy in TCRdb shows in-frame clones only, minus some. The sample lists about 320,000 clones, about 82% occurring once. The CDR3 is made up of 15 amino acids. Looked up from germline, CDR1 is DFQATT and CDR2 is SNEGSKA (reference sequence). The J segment lost 1 base and the V segment lost 5 bases, leaving 4 bases of the junction unmatched. The receptor comes from a woman aged 45 to 65 with acute or convalescent COVID-19. The J gene is TRBJ2-5, the V gene TRBV20-1; 13 nucleotides agree with TRBD2. Sample: peripheral blood. In DNA form, the CDR3 reads TGCAGTGCTCGTGGGACTAGCGGGGCCCAAGAGACCCAGTACTTC. Amino acid sequence: CSARGTSGAQETQYF.